The T cell receptor (beta chain) described here comes from a study of blood T cell repertoires in COVID-19. Study-wide background: The United States, Italy and Spain provided the acute and convalescent COVID-19 samples.

The data were produced by immunoSEQ multiplex PCR, yet TCRdb's version contains in-frame clones alone and is incomplete. The sample has about 480,000 clones; around 89% are singletons. Details on this clone: Other DNA sequences in this sample translate to the same CDR3.

Sample: peripheral blood. The clonotype was recovered from a woman between 25 and 40 years old with acute or convalescent COVID-19.

CDR3 coding DNA: TGTGCCAGCAGCTTTGGGCTAGCGGGGCCCAATGAGCAGTTCTTC. It specifies CASSFGLAGPNEQFF. The genes are TRBV7-3 and TRBJ2-1, with 9 bases matching TRBD2. This CDR3 has 15 amino acids. Germline CDR1 reads SGHTA; CDR2 reads FQGTGA. V shed 3 bases, J shed 6 bases, and the junction held 6 bases outside the gene matches.